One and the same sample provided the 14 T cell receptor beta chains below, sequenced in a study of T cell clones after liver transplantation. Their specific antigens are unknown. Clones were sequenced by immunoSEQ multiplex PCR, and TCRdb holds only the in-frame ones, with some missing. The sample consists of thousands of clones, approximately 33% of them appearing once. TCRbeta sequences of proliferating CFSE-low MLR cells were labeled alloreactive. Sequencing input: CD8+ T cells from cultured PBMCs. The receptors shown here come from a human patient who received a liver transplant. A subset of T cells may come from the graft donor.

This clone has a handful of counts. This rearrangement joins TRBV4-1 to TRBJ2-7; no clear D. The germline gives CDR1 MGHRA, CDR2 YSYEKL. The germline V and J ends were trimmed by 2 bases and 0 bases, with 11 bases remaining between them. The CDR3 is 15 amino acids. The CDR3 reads CASSQTDMSSYEQYF. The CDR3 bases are TGCGCCAGCAGCCAAACAGATATGAGCTCCTACGAGCAGTACTTC.

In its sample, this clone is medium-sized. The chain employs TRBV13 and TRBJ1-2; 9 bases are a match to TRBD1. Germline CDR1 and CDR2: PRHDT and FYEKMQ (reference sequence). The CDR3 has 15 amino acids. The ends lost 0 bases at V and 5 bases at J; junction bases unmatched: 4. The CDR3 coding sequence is TGTGCCAGCAGCTTAGGCCGGGACAGGGCATATGGCTACACCTTC. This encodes CASSLGRDRAYGYTF.

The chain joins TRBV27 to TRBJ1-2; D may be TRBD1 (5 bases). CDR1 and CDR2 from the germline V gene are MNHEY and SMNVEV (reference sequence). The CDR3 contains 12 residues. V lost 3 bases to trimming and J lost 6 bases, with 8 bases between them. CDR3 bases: TGTGCCAGCAGTTTTGGGGCGGATGGCTACACCTTC. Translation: CASSFGADGYTF.

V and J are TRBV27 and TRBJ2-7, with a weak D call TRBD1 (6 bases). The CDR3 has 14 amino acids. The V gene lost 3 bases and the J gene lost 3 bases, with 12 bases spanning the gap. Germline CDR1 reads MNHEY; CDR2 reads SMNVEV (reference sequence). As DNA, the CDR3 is TGTGCCAGCAGTTTTTTGGGGGCGAACTACGAGCAGTACTTC. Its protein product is CASSFLGANYEQYF.

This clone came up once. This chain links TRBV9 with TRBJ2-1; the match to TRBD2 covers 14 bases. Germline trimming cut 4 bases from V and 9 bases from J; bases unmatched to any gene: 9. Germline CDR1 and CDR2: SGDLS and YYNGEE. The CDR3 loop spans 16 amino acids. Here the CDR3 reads CASSLPLTSGRVEQFF. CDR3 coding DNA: TGTGCCAGCAGCCTCCCCTTGACTAGCGGGAGGGTTGAGCAGTTCTTC. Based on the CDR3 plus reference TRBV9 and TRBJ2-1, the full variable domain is DSGVTQTPKHLITATGQRVTLRCSPRSGDLSVYWYQQSLDQGLQFLIQYYNGEERAKGNILERFSAQQFPDLHSELNLSSLELGDSALYFCASSLPLTSGRVEQFFGPGTRLTVL.

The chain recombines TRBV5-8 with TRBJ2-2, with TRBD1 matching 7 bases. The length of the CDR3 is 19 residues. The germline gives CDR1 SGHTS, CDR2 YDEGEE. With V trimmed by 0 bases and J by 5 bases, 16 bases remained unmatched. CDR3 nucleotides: TGTGCCAGCAGCTTGGGGGCAGTCTTCGTACAGGGGCTTACCGGGGAGCTGTTTTTT. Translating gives CASSLGAVFVQGLTGELFF.

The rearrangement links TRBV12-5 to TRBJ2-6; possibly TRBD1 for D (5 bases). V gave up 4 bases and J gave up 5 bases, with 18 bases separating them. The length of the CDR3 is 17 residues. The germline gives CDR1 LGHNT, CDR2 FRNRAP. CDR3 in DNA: TGTGCTAGTGGTTCCCAGGCAGGACAAAGTCGGGCCAACGTCCTGACTTTC. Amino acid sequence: CASGSQAGQSRANVLTF.

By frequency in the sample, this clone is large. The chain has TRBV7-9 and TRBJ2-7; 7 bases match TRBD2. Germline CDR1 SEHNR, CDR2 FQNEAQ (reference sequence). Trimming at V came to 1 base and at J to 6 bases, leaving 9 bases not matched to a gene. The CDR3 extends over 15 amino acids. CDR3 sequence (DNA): TGTGCCAGCAGCTTAGTGGGGACTCCGGGGGGCGAGCAGTACTTC. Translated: CASSLVGTPGGEQYF.

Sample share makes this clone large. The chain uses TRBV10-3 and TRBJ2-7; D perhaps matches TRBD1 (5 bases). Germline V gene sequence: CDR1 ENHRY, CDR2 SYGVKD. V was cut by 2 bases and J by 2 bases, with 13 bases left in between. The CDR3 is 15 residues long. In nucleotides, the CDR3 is TGTGCCATCAGTGAGGGGGCAGGCCCTCCCTACGAGCAGTACTTC. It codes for CAISEGAGPPYEQYF.

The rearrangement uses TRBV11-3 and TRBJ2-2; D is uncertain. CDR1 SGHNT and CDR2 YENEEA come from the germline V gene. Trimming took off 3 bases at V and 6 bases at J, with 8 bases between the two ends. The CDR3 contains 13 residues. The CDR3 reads CASSFDISGELFF. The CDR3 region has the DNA TGTGCCAGCAGCTTCGACATCTCCGGGGAGCTGTTTTTT.

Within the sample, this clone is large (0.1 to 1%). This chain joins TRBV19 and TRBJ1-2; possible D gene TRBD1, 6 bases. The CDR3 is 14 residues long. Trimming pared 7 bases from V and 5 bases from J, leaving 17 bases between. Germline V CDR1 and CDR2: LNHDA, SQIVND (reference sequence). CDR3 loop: CASTLGQTTYGYTF. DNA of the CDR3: TGTGCCAGTACCCTTGGACAGACCACGTATGGCTACACCTTC.

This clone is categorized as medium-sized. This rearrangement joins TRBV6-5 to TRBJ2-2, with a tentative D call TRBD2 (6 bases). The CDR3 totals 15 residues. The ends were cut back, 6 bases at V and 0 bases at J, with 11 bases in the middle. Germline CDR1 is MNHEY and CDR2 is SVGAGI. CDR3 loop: CASSSSGPNTGELFF. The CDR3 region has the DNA TGTGCCAGCAGCTCAAGCGGGCCGAACACCGGGGAGCTGTTTTTT.

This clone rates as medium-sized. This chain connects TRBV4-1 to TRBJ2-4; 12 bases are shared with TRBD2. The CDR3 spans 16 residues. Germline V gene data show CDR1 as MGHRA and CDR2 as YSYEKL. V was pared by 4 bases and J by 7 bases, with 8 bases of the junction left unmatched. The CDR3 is CASSPLKTSGSNIQYF. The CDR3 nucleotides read TGCGCCAGCAGCCCTTTAAAGACTAGCGGGAGCAACATTCAGTACTTC.

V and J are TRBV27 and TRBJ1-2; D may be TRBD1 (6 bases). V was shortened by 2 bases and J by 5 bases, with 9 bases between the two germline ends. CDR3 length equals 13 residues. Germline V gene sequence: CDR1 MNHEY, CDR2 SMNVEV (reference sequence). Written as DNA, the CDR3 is TGTGCCAGCAGTTTAGGGGGGGCATATGGCTACACCTTC. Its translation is CASSLGGAYGYTF.